The 2 T cell receptor beta chains below come from one sample, sequenced in a study of blood T cells in healthy people across ages. Then a second PCR, running about 6 to 12 cycles, was carried out with a sample-barcoded 5' primer and a J-beta primer mix. One entry per CDR3 protein results from TCRdb running MiXCR on the 5' RACE reads. The sample consists of some 780,000 distinct CDR3 sequences, 56% of them appearing once. The material sequenced was blood. The receptors come from a man aged 35 to 55 in good health.

The sample holds one count of this clonotype. J is TRBJ2-1 and V is TRBV7-6; D ambiguous. CDR3 length equals 14 residues. The germline V gene encodes CDR1 SGHVS and CDR2 FNYEAQ. V lost 5 bases, J lost 5 bases, and 13 bases lay in between. The CDR3 reads CASSPTITNNEQFF. The CDR3 nucleotides read TGTGCCAGCAGCCCGACAATCACGAACAATGAGCAGTTCTTC.

This chain joins TRBV6-5 and TRBJ2-1; 7 positions agree with TRBD2. Unmatched junction bases numbered 9, after V lost 0 bases and J lost 7 bases. CDR1 is MNHEY, CDR2 SVGAGI, per germline. This CDR3 is built from 16 residues. The CDR3 sequence: CASSYSGGSTPNEQFF. CDR3 coding DNA: TGTGCCAGCAGTTACTCCGGCGGGAGCACCCCTAATGAGCAGTTCTTC.